Shown below are 10 T cell receptor beta chains from a single sample sequenced in a study of post-analysis software for immune sequencing data. Regarding the study as a whole: Compared with controls, patients had more of roughly 5 TRBV segments, including TRBV5-6, TRBV5-1 and TRBV20-1.

Included in the TCR beta cDNA libraries were unique molecular identifiers. TCRdb called the PCR reads again in MiXCR, with one record for every CDR3 protein. The table lists roughly 800,000 distinct CDR3 sequences, more than 45% of them singletons. These receptors lack a known antigen. Specimen: blood. These receptors came from a girl aged 10 to 17 with multiple sclerosis.

V gene TRBV7-2 combines with J gene TRBJ2-5; D gene unclear. This CDR3 contains 13 residues. Per germline, CDR1 SGHTA and CDR2 FQGNSA. The V and J ends lost 5 bases and 1 base respectively, with 8 bases between them. CDR3 loop: CASSGSTQETQYF. The CDR3 bases are TGTGCCAGCAGCGGGTCCACCCAAGAGACCCAGTACTTC.

The chain is built from TRBV5-1 and TRBJ2-5; D unresolved. The J call could be wrong; TRBJ2-7 is a better fit for the DNA end. The CDR3 spans 13 residues. Looked up from germline, CDR1 is SGHRS and CDR2 is YFSETQ. CDR3 bases: TGCGCCAGCAGCTTGGCTCGGCAGAACGAGCAGTACTTC. Translated, it gives CASSLARQNEQYF.

This clonotype has just a few counts. The CDR3 reads CASSRQGKETYEQYF. The CDR3 nucleotides are TGTGCCAGCAGCCGACAGGGTAAGGAGACCTACGAGCAGTACTTC. V usage is TRBV28 and J usage is TRBJ2-7; 7 bases line up with TRBD1. The germline gives CDR1 MDHEN, CDR2 SYDVKM. V gave up 6 bases and J gave up 2 bases; unmatched junction bases: 10. The CDR3 is 15 amino acids.

The chain joins TRBV29-1 to TRBJ2-5; unclear D gene. From germline, CDR1 is SQVTM and CDR2 ANQGSEA. This CDR3 has 11 amino acids. Trimming left V 3 bases short and J 5 bases short, with 7 bases between. The CDR3, as DNA: TGCAGCGTTGACGTCGGGGAGACCCAGTACTTC. This sequence encodes CSVDVGETQYF. The whole variable domain, remainder taken from reference TRBV29-1 and TRBJ2-5, is SAVISQKPSRDICQRGTSLTIQCQVDSQVTMMFWYRQQPGQSLTLIATANQGSEATYESGFVIDKFPISRPNLTFSTLTVSNMSPEDSSIYLCSVDVGETQYFGPGTRLLVL.

The chain recombines TRBV7-9 with TRBJ2-5; D call uncertain. Looked up from germline, CDR1 is SEHNR and CDR2 is FQNEAQ (reference sequence). The V end lost 1 base, the J end lost 7 bases, and 16 bases lay between the germline ends. The CDR3 is 15 amino acids. CDR3 amino acids: CASSLGVGLEVTQYF. CDR3 bases: TGTGCCAGCAGCTTAGGCGTTGGGCTAGAGGTGACCCAGTACTTC.

In this sample, this clonotype turned up a few times. This chain uses TRBV12-3 or TRBV12-4 with TRBJ2-6; a weak D match, TRBD2 (5 bases). V was pared by 4 bases and J by 3 bases, with 10 bases between. The CDR3 contains 15 residues. In DNA, the CDR3 is TGTGCCAGCAGTTCTTCTAGCAGTGGGGCCAACGTCCTGACTTTC. It codes for CASSSSSSGANVLTF.

This sequence joins TRBV5-1 and TRBJ2-1; 9 bases are shared with TRBD1. There are 14 residues in the CDR3. The germline V gene has CDR1 SGHRS and CDR2 YFSETQ. Trimming took 2 bases from V and 5 from J; bases not matched to a gene: 2. In DNA, the CDR3 is TGCGCCAGCAGCTTTTGGGACAGGGACAATGAGCAGTTCTTC. This encodes CASSFWDRDNEQFF.

This clonotype showed up just a few times. The CDR3 loop reads CSASPSEETQYF. The CDR3 bases are TGCAGTGCTAGCCCTAGCGAAGAGACCCAGTACTTC. The chain links TRBV20-1 to TRBJ2-5; tentative D call: TRBD2 (6 bases). Germline values: CDR1 DFQATT, CDR2 SNEGSKA (reference sequence). Trimming removed 3 bases at V and 3 bases at J, with 8 bases between. The CDR3 is 12 residues long.

The chain employs TRBV5-8 and TRBJ2-3, with a weak D call TRBD1 (6 bases). Trimming removed 0 bases at V and 2 bases at J, with 13 bases between. Germline CDR1 reads SGHTS; CDR2 reads YDEGEE. The CDR3 has 16 amino acids. For the CDR3, the DNA is TGTGCCAGCAGCTTGGAGGGGGTGGAGATCACAGATACGCAGTATTTT. Its protein is CASSLEGVEITDTQYF.

This clonotype was seen a few times. The chain couples TRBV10-3 to TRBJ1-2; D is unclear. CDR3 length equals 18 residues. Germline-derived CDR1 and CDR2 are ENHRY and SYGVKD. Trimming left V 3 bases short and J 5 bases short, with 25 bases between. CDR3 bases: TGTGCCATCAGTGACCAACCCCGATTTGCGGTTAGGAATTATGGCTACACCTTC. The encoded protein is CAISDQPRFAVRNYGYTF.